The rows below give T cell receptor beta chains drawn from one sample of a study of T cell repertoires in cytomegalovirus infection. Antigen specificity for these receptors is unknown. TCRdb re-analysed the reads in MiXCR, keeping a single row per CDR3 protein. The sample records 150,000 to 200,000 distinct CDR3 sequences, roughly a fifth being singletons. The sample was CD8+ T cells from cultured PBMCs, taken from culture after CMV antigen stimulation. The receptors derive from a human donor in good health (CMV status not recorded). Some clones in this sample may be carry-over from other donors' samples. The CDR3 runs from the conserved cysteine through the conserved F or W. The D gene is left open where the match is weak. A clone size is listed for some rows: how often the clone was seen (once, few, many), or a class if it is expanded.

v_call d_call clone_size cdr3_length cdr3_aa
TRBV7-9 TRBD2 . 13 CASKPGGQDTQYF
TRBV7-9 TRBD2 few 14 CASASGTQPETQYF
TRBV5-6 TRBD1 . 15 CASSPSGTGYYEQYF
TRBV4-1 TRBD1 . 15 CASSQSTGGRSPLHF
TRBV27 . . 14 CASSFDGTNEKLFF
TRBV7-2 . . 15 CASSFPTLMNTEAFF
TRBV7-9 TRBD2 . 16 CASSPEAGGKNYEQYF
TRBV5-6 TRBD1 . 16 CASSWKRTGPYNEQFF
TRBV7-2 . . 15 CASSAGLGSYNEQFF
TRBV7-2 TRBD2 . 16 CASSRVTSGFYNEQFF
TRBV7-2 . few 17 CASSRFARGSGANVLTF
TRBV12-3/TRBV12-4 . . 13 CASTPGGADTQYF
TRBV7-7 . . 15 CASTLGAGETETQYF
TRBV6-6 . . 15 CASSYVGGKHLEAFF
TRBV7-9 . . 16 CASSLVGPAMNTEAFF
TRBV7-9 TRBD1 . 14 CASSATGGLEPQHF
TRBV11-2 TRBD2 . 16 CASSWTSGGIYNEQFF
TRBV19 . few 17 CASSMDPGVSSYNEQFF
TRBV6-5 . few 12 CASSRFSTEAFF
TRBV7-8 . . 14 CASSLYSAYNEQFF
TRBV7-9 . . 13 CASSFYPGYGYTF
TRBV6-5 . few 13 CASSYPYTGELFF
TRBV4-1 TRBD1 few 18 CASSQDSVRDSLKETQYF
TRBV7-3 . . 14 CASSLIGSTTEAFF
TRBV4-1 TRBD2 once 17 CASSHVSGAPWGNEQFF
TRBV20-1 TRBD2 . 15 CSARDGAGDSDTQYF
TRBV20-1 TRBD1 . 15 CSARDRDRRNYGYTF
TRBV7-9 . many 12 CASSLESYGYTF